The T cell receptor (beta chain) described here comes from a study of blood T cell repertoires in COVID-19. Turning to the study itself: Samples representing acute and convalescent COVID-19 were sourced from the United States, Italy and Spain. T cells, B-cell-depleted T cells, or PBMCs supplied cDNA or gDNA.

In the original processing: Estimated nucleated cell counts came from reference gene primer amplification. The repertoire was sequenced with immunoSEQ multiplex PCR; TCRdb's copy has only in-frame clones and lacks some. V and J calls and clone size are as listed in that table; D and trimming were resolved from the DNA. The sample lists about 280,000 clones; roughly 86% were seen once. The Seattle patients joined while their infection was active and were tracked longitudinally afterward. The germline V gene encodes CDR1 MDHEN and CDR2 SYDVKM. This CDR3 is 12 amino acids long. V lost 6 bases and J lost 7; bases outside the gene matches: 4.

The chain carries TRBV28 and TRBJ1-1; TRBD1 aligns across 8 bases. This receptor was obtained from a woman aged 25 to 39 with COVID-19, enrolled during active disease. Source material: peripheral blood. The CDR3 region has the DNA TGTGCCAGCAGACAGGGACAGGATGAAGCTTTCTTT. Its protein product is CASRQGQDEAFF.